This TCR beta chain originates from a study of neurological immune-mediated disorders. Study-level findings and limits: In HTLV-1-associated myelopathy, TCR clonal expansion was greatest, whereas multiple sclerosis had the least, falling below healthy controls. No CDR3 amino acid sequences recurred among expanded clones across subjects, suggesting private repertoires in all groups.

The authors obtained over 160 million TCR-beta sequences from 15-18 subjects per sequencing run. TCRdb reanalysed the 5' RACE reads using MiXCR and keeps one entry per CDR3 protein. Of 25,000 to 35,000 distinct CDR3 sequences in the sample, 10% to 15% are singletons; the top ten hold under 6.5%. Per germline, CDR1 SGHRS and CDR2 YFSETQ. CDR3 size: 15 residues. This sample's time point: technical triplicate 2. Each sorted-subset library came from 1 million CD4+ or CD8+ T cells. This clonotype was counted at least ten times. Its antigen is not known. At one of its ends the junction is not consistent with the germline gene, which may arise from a read error.

V gene TRBV5-1 combines with J gene TRBJ2-3, with D perhaps given as TRBD1 or TRBD2 (6 bases each). This receptor was identified in a female donor with HTLV-1-associated myelopathy (HAM/TSP). Material: CD4+ T cells from blood. CDR3 amino acids: CATSDGGLSTDTQYF. CDR3 nucleotides: TGCGCCACCAGCGACGGGGGCTTATCCACAGATACGCAGTATTTT.